This T cell receptor beta chain was recorded in a study of response to subunit inactivated influenza vaccine. This clonotype was seen a few times. The antigen is not known. Whole-study results and caveats: Each seasonal influenza vaccination recruits few new T cells, the authors suggested.

TCRdb fed the RT-PCR reads into MiXCR, producing one record per CDR3 protein. The sample yields approximately 490,000 distinct CDR3 sequences, 6% to 9% seen once. The CDR3 contains 15 residues. V was pared by 4 bases and J by 5 bases, with 7 bases of the junction left unmatched. Germline CDR1 and CDR2: DFQATT and SNEGSKA (reference sequence). This receptor was taken from a man aged 45 to 75 who received an inactivated influenza vaccine. The sample here was PBMCs from blood, taken approximately 25 months after vaccination. This chain connects TRBV20-1 to TRBJ2-3; TRBD1 aligns across 12 bases. The CDR3 protein is CSATTGTGGQDTQYF. The CDR3, as DNA: TGCAGTGCTACTACCGGGACAGGGGGCCAAGATACGCAGTATTTT.